This T cell receptor (beta chain) is drawn from a study of CD8 T cells in Susac syndrome. RNA totalling roughly 0.45 to 1 ug underwent reverse transcription with random hexamers. Amplification of TCR beta CDR3 was carried out by immunoSEQ multiplex PCR, which covered 54 Vbeta and 13 Jbeta segments. In TCRdb, the immunoSEQ multiplex PCR reads were re-called with MiXCR into one record per CDR3 protein. Among roughly 180,000 distinct CDR3 sequences, over 85% were seen once, and the ten largest hold about 0.1%. J lost 3 bases, V lost 0 bases, and 6 bases had no gene match. CDR1 and CDR2 (germline): SGHNT, YYREEE (reference sequence). The CDR3 sequence is 17 residues long. Sequencing of TCR beta was carried out in blood CD8+ and CD4+ T cells. The study used healthy donors as controls matched for age and sex. The CD8+ and CD4+ T cells were isolated magnetically using a negative isolation approach, whereas the TEMRA cells were enriched by FACS.

This TCR was sampled from a human donor in good health. This chain links TRBV5-4 with TRBJ2-6; 7 positions agree with TRBD2. Material for sequencing was CD4+ T cells from PBMCs. The CDR3 bases are TGTGCCAGCAGCTTGGGGCGGGAGCAAGGTGGGGCCAACGTCCTGACTTTC. It yields the protein CASSLGREQGGANVLTF.